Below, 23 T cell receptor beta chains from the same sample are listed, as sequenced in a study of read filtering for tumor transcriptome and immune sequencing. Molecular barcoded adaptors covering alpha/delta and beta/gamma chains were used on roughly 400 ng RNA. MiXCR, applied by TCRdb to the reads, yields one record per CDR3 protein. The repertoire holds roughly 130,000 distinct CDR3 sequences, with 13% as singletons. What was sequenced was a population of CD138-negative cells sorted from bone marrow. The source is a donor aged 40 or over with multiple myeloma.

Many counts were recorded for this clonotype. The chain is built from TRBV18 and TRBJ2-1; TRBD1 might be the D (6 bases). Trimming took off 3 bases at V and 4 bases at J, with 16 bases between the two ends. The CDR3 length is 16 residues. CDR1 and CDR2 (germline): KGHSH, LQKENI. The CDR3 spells CASSPTSGGLYNEQFF. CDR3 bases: TGTGCCAGCTCACCCACCAGTGGGGGCTTGTACAATGAGCAGTTCTTC.

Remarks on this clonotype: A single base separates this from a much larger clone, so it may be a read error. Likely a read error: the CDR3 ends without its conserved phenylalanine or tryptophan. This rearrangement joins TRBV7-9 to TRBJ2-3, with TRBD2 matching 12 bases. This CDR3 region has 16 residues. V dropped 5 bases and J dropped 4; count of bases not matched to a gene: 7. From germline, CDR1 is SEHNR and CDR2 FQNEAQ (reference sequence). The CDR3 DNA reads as TGTGCCAGCAGCCCCCAACTAGCGGGGGGTTCAGATACGCAGTATCTT. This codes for CASSPQLAGGSDTQYL.

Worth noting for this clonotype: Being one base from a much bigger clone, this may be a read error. Written as DNA, the CDR3 is TGTGCCAGCAGTTATCTTACGGAACTTAGTAATCAGCCCCAGCATTTT. Translating gives CASSYLTELSNQPQHF. J is TRBJ1-5 and V is TRBV12-3 or TRBV12-4, with D unresolved. The CDR3 contains 16 residues. Trimming took off 4 bases at V and 4 bases at J, with 17 bases between the two ends.

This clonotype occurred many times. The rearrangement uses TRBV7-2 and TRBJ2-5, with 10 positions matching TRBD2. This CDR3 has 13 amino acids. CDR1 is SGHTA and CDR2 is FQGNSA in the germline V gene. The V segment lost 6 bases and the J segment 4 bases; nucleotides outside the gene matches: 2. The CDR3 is CASRSSGRETQYF. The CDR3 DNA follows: TGTGCCAGCAGGTCTAGCGGGAGAGAGACCCAGTACTTC.

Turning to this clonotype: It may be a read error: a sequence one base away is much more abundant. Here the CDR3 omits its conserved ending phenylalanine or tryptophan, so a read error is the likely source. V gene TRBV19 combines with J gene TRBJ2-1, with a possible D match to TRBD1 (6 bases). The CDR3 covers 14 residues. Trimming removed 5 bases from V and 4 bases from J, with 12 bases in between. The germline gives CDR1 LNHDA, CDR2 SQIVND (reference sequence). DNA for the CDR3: TGTGCCAGTAGTCCAGGGGATTCTTACAATGAGCAGTTCTAC. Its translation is CASSPGDSYNEQFY.

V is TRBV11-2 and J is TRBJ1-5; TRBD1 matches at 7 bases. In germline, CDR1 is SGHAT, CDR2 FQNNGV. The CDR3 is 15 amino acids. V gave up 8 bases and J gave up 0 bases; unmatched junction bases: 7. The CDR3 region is CASGQGQRSNQPQHF. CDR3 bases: TGTGCCAGCGGCCAGGGACAGCGTAGCAATCAGCCCCAGCATTTT.

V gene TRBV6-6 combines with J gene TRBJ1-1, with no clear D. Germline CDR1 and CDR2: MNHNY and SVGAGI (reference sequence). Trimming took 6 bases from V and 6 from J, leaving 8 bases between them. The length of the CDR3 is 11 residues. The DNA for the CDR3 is TGTGCCAGCAGCCATAACTCTGAAGCTTTCTTT. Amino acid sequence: CASSHNSEAFF.

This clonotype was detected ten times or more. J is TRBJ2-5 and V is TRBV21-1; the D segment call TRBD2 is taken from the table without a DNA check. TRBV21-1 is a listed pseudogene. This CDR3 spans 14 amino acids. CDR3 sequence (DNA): TGTGCCAGCAGCAAAGTGAGGGTAGAAGAGACCCAGTACTTC. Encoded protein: CASSKVRVEETQYF.

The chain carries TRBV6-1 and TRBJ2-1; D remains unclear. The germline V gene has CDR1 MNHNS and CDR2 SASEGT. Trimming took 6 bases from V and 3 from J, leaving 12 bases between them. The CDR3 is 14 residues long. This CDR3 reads CASRPGPSYNEQFF. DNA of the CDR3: TGTGCCAGCAGGCCGGGCCCTAGCTACAATGAGCAGTTCTTC.

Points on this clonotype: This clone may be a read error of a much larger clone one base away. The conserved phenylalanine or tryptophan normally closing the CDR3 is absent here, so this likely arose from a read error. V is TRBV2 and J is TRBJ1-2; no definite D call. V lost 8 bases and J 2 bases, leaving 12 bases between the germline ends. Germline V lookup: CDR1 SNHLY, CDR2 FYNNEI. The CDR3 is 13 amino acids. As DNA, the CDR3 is TGTGCCAGCCTCGCCGAAGCAAACTATGGCTACACCTTG. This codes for CASLAEANYGYTL.

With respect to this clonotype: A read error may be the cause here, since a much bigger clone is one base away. This CDR3 reads CSARGEGTGEKLFF. CDR3 in DNA: TGCAGTGCTAGAGGGGAGGGGACTGGAGAAAAACTGTTTTTT. The chain couples TRBV20-1 to TRBJ1-4; tentatively, D is TRBD1 (5 bases). The CDR3 has 14 amino acids. V gave up 1 base and J gave up 8 bases, with 14 bases separating them. CDR1 and CDR2 from the germline V gene are DFQATT and SNEGSKA (reference sequence).

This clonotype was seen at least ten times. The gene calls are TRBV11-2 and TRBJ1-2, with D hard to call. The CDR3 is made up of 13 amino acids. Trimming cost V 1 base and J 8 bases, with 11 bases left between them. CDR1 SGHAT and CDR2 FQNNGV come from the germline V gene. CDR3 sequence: CASSLGLRGGYTF. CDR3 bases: TGTGCCAGCAGCTTAGGTCTCCGAGGGGGCTACACCTTC.

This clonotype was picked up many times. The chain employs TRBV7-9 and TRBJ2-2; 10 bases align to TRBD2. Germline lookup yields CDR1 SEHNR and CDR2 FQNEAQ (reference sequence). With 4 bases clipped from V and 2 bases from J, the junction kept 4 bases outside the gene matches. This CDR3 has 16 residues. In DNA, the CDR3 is TGTGCCAGCAGCTCCAGCGGGGGGGTCAACACCGGGGAGCTGTTTTTT. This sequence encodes CASSSSGGVNTGELFF.

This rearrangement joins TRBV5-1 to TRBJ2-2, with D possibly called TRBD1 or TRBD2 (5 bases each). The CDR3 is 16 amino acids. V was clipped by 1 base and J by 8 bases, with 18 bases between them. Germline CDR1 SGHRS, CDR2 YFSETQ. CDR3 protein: CASSLKFVRDQGELFF. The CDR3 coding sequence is TGCGCCAGCAGCTTGAAGTTTGTCAGGGACCAAGGGGAGCTGTTTTTT.

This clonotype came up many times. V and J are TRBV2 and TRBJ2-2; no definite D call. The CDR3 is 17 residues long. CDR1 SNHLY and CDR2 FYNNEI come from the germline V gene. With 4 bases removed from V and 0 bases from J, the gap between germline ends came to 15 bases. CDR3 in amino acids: CASSAPPPFANTGELFF. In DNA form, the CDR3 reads TGTGCCAGCAGTGCCCCCCCCCCGTTCGCGAACACCGGGGAGCTGTTTTTT.

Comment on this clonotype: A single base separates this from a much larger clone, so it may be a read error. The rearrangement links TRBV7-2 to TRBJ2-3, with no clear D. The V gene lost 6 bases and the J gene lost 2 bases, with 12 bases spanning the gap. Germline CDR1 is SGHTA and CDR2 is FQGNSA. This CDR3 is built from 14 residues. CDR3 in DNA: TGTGCCAGCAGAGCAGCACTGTACACAGATACGCAGTATTTT. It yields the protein CASRAALYTDTQYF.

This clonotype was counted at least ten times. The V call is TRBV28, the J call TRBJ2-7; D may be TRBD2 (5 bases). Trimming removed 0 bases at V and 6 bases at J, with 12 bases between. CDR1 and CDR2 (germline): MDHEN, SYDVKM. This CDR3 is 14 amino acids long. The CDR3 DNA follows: TGTGCCAGCAGTTTATGGGCGGGTTCGGGCGAGCAGTACTTC. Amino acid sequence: CASSLWAGSGEQYF.

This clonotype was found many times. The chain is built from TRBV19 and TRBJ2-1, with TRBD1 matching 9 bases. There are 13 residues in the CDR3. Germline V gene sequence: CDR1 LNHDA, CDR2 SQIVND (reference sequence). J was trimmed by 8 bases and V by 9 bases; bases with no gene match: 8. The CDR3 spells CASAGTGSYEQFF. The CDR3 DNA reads TGTGCCAGCGCCGGGACAGGGAGCTATGAGCAGTTCTTC.

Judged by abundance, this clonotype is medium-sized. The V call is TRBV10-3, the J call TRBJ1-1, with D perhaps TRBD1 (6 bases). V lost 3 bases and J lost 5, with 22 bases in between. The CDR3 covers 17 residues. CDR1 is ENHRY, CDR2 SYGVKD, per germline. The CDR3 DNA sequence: TGTGCCATCAGTGACTTCCTAATGGGGGGGCTGGGGACTGAAGCTTTCTTT. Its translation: CAISDFLMGGLGTEAFF.

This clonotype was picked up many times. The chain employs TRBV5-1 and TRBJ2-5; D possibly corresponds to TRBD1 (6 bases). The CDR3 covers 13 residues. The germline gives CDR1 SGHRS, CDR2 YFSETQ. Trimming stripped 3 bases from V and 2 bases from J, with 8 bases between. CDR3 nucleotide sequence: TGCGCCAGCAGCTGGACAGAACAAGAGACCCAGTACTTC. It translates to CASSWTEQETQYF. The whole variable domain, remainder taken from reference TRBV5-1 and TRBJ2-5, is KAGVTQTPRYLIKTRGQQVTLSCSPISGHRSVSWYQQTPGQGLQFLFEYFSETQRNKGNFPGRFSGRQFSNSRSEMNVSTLELGDSALYLCASSWTEQETQYFGPGTRLLVL.

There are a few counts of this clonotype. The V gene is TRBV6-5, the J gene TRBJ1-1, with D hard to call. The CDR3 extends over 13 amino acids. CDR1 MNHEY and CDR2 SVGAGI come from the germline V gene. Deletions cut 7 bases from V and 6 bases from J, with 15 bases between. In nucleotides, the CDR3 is TGTGCCAGCATGAGGGCAGCGCGACCTGAAGCTTTCTTT. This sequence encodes CASMRAARPEAFF.

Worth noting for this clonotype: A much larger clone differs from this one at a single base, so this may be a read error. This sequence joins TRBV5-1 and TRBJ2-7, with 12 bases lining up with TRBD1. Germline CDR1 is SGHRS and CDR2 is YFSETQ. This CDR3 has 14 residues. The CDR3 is CAGSWGQGALEQYF. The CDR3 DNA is TGCGCCGGCAGCTGGGGACAGGGGGCACTCGAGCAGTACTTC.

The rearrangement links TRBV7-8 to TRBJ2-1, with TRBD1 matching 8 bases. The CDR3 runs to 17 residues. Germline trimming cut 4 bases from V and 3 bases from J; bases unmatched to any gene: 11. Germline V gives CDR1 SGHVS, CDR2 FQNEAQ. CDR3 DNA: TGTGCCAGCAGCTCCCCTAGGACAGGGAGTTTCTACAATGAGCAGTTCTTC. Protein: CASSSPRTGSFYNEQFF.